One sample yielded the 6 T cell receptor beta chains listed below, sequenced in a study of T cells expressing NK-cell markers. TCRdb re-called the 5' RACE reads, yielding one record per CDR3 amino acid sequence without DNA. The sample totals 500,000 to 600,000 distinct CDR3 sequences; its top ten clones hold roughly 3.6%. Sequenced: blood T cells: a sorted CD56 or NKG2C T cell subset, CD4+ or CD8+ T cells, or bulk PBMC T cells (not recorded which). All receptors derive from a man in his late teens or twenties in good health.

The rearrangement links TRBV11-2 to TRBJ2-5; the D call of TRBD1 rests on TCRdb alone, since no DNA is present to check it. CDR3 length equals 13 residues. CDR1 SGHAT and CDR2 FQNNGV come from the germline V gene. CDR3 residues: CASNIQGQETQYF.

The CDR3 here is CATSRFAAGGEETQYF. The genes are TRBV15 and TRBJ2-5; TCRdb names TRBD2, which stays unverified in the absence of DNA. Germline V gene sequence: CDR1 LNHNV, CDR2 YYDKDF (reference sequence). CDR3 length: 16 amino acids.

This chain links TRBV6-5 with TRBJ2-6. Germline assignment: CDR1 MNHEY and CDR2 SVGAGI. The CDR3 length is 19 residues. The CDR3 is CASSYSGKVVGAGANVLTF.

The V gene is TRBV3-1, the J gene TRBJ2-7; TCRdb returns TRBD2, unconfirmable since there is no DNA. CDR1 is LGHDT, CDR2 YNNKEL, per germline (reference sequence). There are 14 residues in the CDR3. This CDR3 is CASSQGPSGNEQYF.

The gene calls are TRBV7-2 and TRBJ2-2; checking the TCRdb D call of TRBD2 is not possible without DNA. The length of the CDR3 is 16 residues. Germline lookup yields CDR1 SGHTA and CDR2 FQGNSA. The CDR3 sequence: CASSLLAGEGTGELFF.

The chain has TRBV9 and TRBJ2-3; the TRBD1 assignment by TCRdb is unverifiable without DNA. The germline V gene encodes CDR1 SGDLS and CDR2 YYNGEE. The CDR3 covers 14 residues. The CDR3 region is CASSETGRTDTQYF.